This is a list of T cell receptor beta chains from one sample in a study of control samples from healthy donors and cancer patients. Here immunoSEQ multiplex PCR was the method, and the copy in TCRdb shows in-frame clones only, minus some. The sample holds 170,000 or so clones, 85% to 95% seen once. Sequenced input: blood. The origin of the receptors is a man aged 18 to 30 in good health. Both conserved end residues are part of each CDR3. Fields, in order: clone size, J gene, V gene, D gene, CDR3 protein, CDR3 DNA. The D gene is left open where the match is weak. Size is stated for part of the rows, as once, few or many counts, or as a class when the clone is expanded.

clone size: NA; J gene: TRBJ2-4; V gene: TRBV6-1; D gene: NA; CDR3 protein: CASSAVSGELAKNIQYF; CDR3 DNA: TGTGCCAGCAGTGCTGTCTCAGGGGAGTTGGCCAAAAACATTCAGTACTTC
clone size: NA; J gene: TRBJ2-5; V gene: TRBV5-1; D gene: TRBD2; CDR3 protein: CASSLLAGGQETQYF; CDR3 DNA: TGCGCCAGCAGCTTGCTGGCGGGGGGACAAGAGACCCAGTACTTC
clone size: NA; J gene: TRBJ1-5; V gene: TRBV19; D gene: NA; CDR3 protein: CASRDSNQPQHF; CDR3 DNA: TGTGCCAGTAGGGACAGCAATCAGCCCCAGCATTTT
clone size: NA; J gene: TRBJ1-1; V gene: TRBV19; D gene: TRBD1; CDR3 protein: CASSPQGGTEAFF; CDR3 DNA: TGTGCCAGTAGTCCACAGGGGGGAACTGAAGCTTTCTTT
clone size: NA; J gene: TRBJ1-6; V gene: TRBV5-1; D gene: NA; CDR3 protein: CASSLERGDNSPLHF; CDR3 DNA: TGCGCCAGCAGCTTGGAAAGGGGGGATAATTCACCCCTCCACTTT
clone size: NA; J gene: TRBJ1-5; V gene: TRBV7-8; D gene: TRBD1; CDR3 protein: CASSLAGTGVDFSNQPQHF; CDR3 DNA: TGTGCCAGCAGCTTAGCGGGAACAGGGGTCGACTTTAGCAATCAGCCCCAGCATTTT
clone size: NA; J gene: TRBJ2-1; V gene: TRBV5-4; D gene: NA; CDR3 protein: CASRGGLDNEQFF; CDR3 DNA: TGTGCCAGCAGGGGGGGGCTCGACAATGAGCAGTTCTTC
clone size: NA; J gene: TRBJ2-2; V gene: TRBV7-3; D gene: NA; CDR3 protein: CASSFTGTANTGELFF; CDR3 DNA: TGTGCCAGCAGCTTTACAGGGACGGCAAACACCGGGGAGCTGTTTTTT
clone size: NA; J gene: TRBJ1-6; V gene: TRBV3-1/TRBV3-2; D gene: NA; CDR3 protein: CASSPSSYNSPLHF; CDR3 DNA: TGTGCCAGCAGCCCGTCCTCCTATAATTCACCCCTCCACTTT
clone size: NA; J gene: TRBJ1-5; V gene: TRBV6-5; D gene: NA; CDR3 protein: CASSSQGQPQHF; CDR3 DNA: TGTGCCAGCAGTTCTCAAGGTCAGCCCCAGCATTTT
clone size: NA; J gene: TRBJ2-1; V gene: TRBV7-3; D gene: NA; CDR3 protein: CASSLTGMSSYNEQFF; CDR3 DNA: TGTGCCAGCAGCTTAACGGGAATGAGCTCCTACAATGAGCAGTTCTTC
clone size: NA; J gene: TRBJ1-6; V gene: TRBV9; D gene: TRBD1; CDR3 protein: CASSVVGTGISPLHF; CDR3 DNA: TGTGCCAGCAGCGTAGTGGGGACAGGGATTTCACCCCTCCACTTT
clone size: NA; J gene: TRBJ1-1; V gene: TRBV5-1; D gene: TRBD1; CDR3 protein: CASSFFGQDNTEAFF; CDR3 DNA: TGCGCCAGCAGCTTTTTCGGACAGGATAACACTGAAGCTTTCTTT
clone size: NA; J gene: TRBJ1-4; V gene: TRBV14; D gene: NA; CDR3 protein: CASNQDGRIKLFF; CDR3 DNA: TGTGCCAGCAACCAAGACGGTAGGATAAAACTGTTTTTT
clone size: NA; J gene: TRBJ2-3; V gene: TRBV3-1/TRBV3-2; D gene: TRBD1; CDR3 protein: CASSTGVVGTHTDTQYF; CDR3 DNA: TGTGCCAGCAGCACAGGGGTAGTCGGGACCCACACAGATACGCAGTATTTT
clone size: NA; J gene: TRBJ2-2; V gene: TRBV30; D gene: NA; CDR3 protein: CAWRKAGVLAGELFF; CDR3 DNA: TGTGCCTGGAGAAAAGCCGGGGTTTTAGCCGGGGAGCTGTTTTTT
clone size: NA; J gene: TRBJ2-3; V gene: TRBV9; D gene: TRBD2; CDR3 protein: CASSVGGSTDTQYF; CDR3 DNA: TGTGCCAGCAGCGTGGGGGGGAGCACAGATACGCAGTATTTT
clone size: NA; J gene: TRBJ2-3; V gene: TRBV5-5; D gene: NA; CDR3 protein: CASSLKQGRDTQYF; CDR3 DNA: TGTGCCAGCAGCTTGAAGCAGGGGAGAGATACGCAGTATTTT
clone size: NA; J gene: TRBJ2-3; V gene: TRBV6-1; D gene: TRBD2; CDR3 protein: CASSELAGGPDTQYF; CDR3 DNA: TGTGCCAGCAGTGAGTTAGCGGGGGGGCCAGATACGCAGTATTTT
clone size: few; J gene: TRBJ2-7; V gene: TRBV6-5; D gene: TRBD1; CDR3 protein: CASSYSTGGGYEQYF; CDR3 DNA: TGTGCCAGCAGTTACTCGACAGGGGGTGGCTACGAGCAGTACTTC
clone size: once; J gene: TRBJ2-7; V gene: TRBV27; D gene: NA; CDR3 protein: CASSPTPQTSNYEQYF; CDR3 DNA: TGTGCCAGCAGCCCGACGCCACAGACAAGTAACTACGAGCAGTACTTC
clone size: NA; J gene: TRBJ1-1; V gene: TRBV2; D gene: TRBD1; CDR3 protein: CASKGDRGVSEAFF; CDR3 DNA: TGTGCCAGCAAGGGGGACAGAGGTGTCTCTGAAGCTTTCTTT
clone size: NA; J gene: TRBJ1-3; V gene: TRBV19; D gene: NA; CDR3 protein: CASTPSGNTIYF; CDR3 DNA: TGTGCCAGTACCCCTTCTGGAAACACCATATATTTT
clone size: NA; J gene: TRBJ2-7; V gene: TRBV20-1; D gene: NA; CDR3 protein: CSASGQLEQYF; CDR3 DNA: TGCAGTGCCTCCGGACAGCTCGAGCAGTACTTC
clone size: NA; J gene: TRBJ2-7; V gene: TRBV3-1/TRBV3-2; D gene: TRBD2; CDR3 protein: CASSQDLVRGAGGHRNSYEQYF; CDR3 DNA: TGTGCCAGCAGCCAAGATCTGGTAAGAGGAGCGGGGGGCCACCGAAACTCCTACGAGCAGTACTTC
clone size: NA; J gene: TRBJ1-1; V gene: TRBV11-3; D gene: TRBD1; CDR3 protein: CASSLESTGRTFF; CDR3 DNA: TGTGCCAGCAGCTTAGAATCGACAGGGCGAACTTTCTTT
clone size: NA; J gene: TRBJ2-2; V gene: TRBV9; D gene: NA; CDR3 protein: CASSVRASDTGELFF; CDR3 DNA: TGTGCCAGCAGCGTAAGGGCTAGCGACACCGGGGAGCTGTTTTTT
clone size: NA; J gene: TRBJ1-1; V gene: TRBV15; D gene: NA; CDR3 protein: CATSRDRANTEAFF; CDR3 DNA: TGTGCCACCAGCAGAGACAGGGCGAACACTGAAGCTTTCTTT
clone size: once; J gene: TRBJ2-5; V gene: TRBV10-1; D gene: TRBD2; CDR3 protein: CASRSGTSGGAYQETQYF; CDR3 DNA: TGCGCCAGCAGGTCCGGGACTAGCGGGGGGGCTTACCAAGAGACCCAGTACTTC
clone size: NA; J gene: TRBJ1-1; V gene: TRBV11-2; D gene: NA; CDR3 protein: CASSLETGGAEAFF; CDR3 DNA: TGTGCCAGCAGCTTAGAAACAGGAGGGGCTGAAGCTTTCTTT
clone size: NA; J gene: TRBJ1-4; V gene: TRBV6-1; D gene: NA; CDR3 protein: CASSEDLVDEKLFF; CDR3 DNA: TGTGCCAGCAGTGAGGACCTAGTGGATGAAAAACTGTTTTTT
clone size: NA; J gene: TRBJ2-3; V gene: TRBV9; D gene: TRBD2; CDR3 protein: CASSVGDSGGLNTDTQYF; CDR3 DNA: TGTGCCAGCAGCGTAGGGGATAGCGGGGGCTTAAACACAGATACGCAGTATTTT
clone size: NA; J gene: TRBJ2-3; V gene: TRBV18; D gene: NA; CDR3 protein: CASSPEGVNGDTQYF; CDR3 DNA: TGTGCCAGCTCACCGGAGGGGGTGAATGGAGATACGCAGTATTTT
clone size: NA; J gene: TRBJ1-2; V gene: TRBV29-1; D gene: NA; CDR3 protein: CSVDYVGNYGYTF; CDR3 DNA: TGCAGCGTTGATTACGTGGGAAACTATGGCTACACCTTC
clone size: NA; J gene: TRBJ2-7; V gene: TRBV7-2; D gene: TRBD2; CDR3 protein: CASSPEAGPTHEQYF; CDR3 DNA: TGTGCCAGCAGCCCGGAAGCGGGACCTACCCACGAGCAGTACTTC
clone size: NA; J gene: TRBJ2-5; V gene: TRBV9; D gene: NA; CDR3 protein: CASSVAGRTETQYF; CDR3 DNA: TGTGCCAGCAGCGTAGCTGGCAGAACAGAGACCCAGTACTTC
clone size: NA; J gene: TRBJ2-7; V gene: TRBV19; D gene: TRBD1; CDR3 protein: CASSIAGGYEQYF; CDR3 DNA: TGTGCCAGTAGTATAGCAGGGGGCTACGAGCAGTACTTC
clone size: NA; J gene: TRBJ1-5; V gene: TRBV12-3/TRBV12-4; D gene: NA; CDR3 protein: CASSPGAQPQHF; CDR3 DNA: TGTGCCAGCAGCCCCGGGGCTCAGCCCCAGCATTTT
clone size: few; J gene: TRBJ1-3; V gene: TRBV7-9; D gene: NA; CDR3 protein: CASSLAVSGNTIYF; CDR3 DNA: TGTGCCAGCAGCTTAGCAGTCTCTGGAAACACCATATATTTT
clone size: NA; J gene: TRBJ1-4; V gene: TRBV2; D gene: TRBD1; CDR3 protein: CASTFGQGEGEKLFF; CDR3 DNA: TGTGCCAGCACTTTCGGACAGGGCGAGGGTGAAAAACTGTTTTTT
clone size: NA; J gene: TRBJ1-1; V gene: TRBV28; D gene: TRBD1; CDR3 protein: CASRTTSTGKTEAFF; CDR3 DNA: TGTGCCAGCAGAACAACTTCGACAGGGAAGACTGAAGCTTTCTTT
clone size: NA; J gene: TRBJ2-5; V gene: TRBV20-1; D gene: NA; CDR3 protein: CSASKGQVRVVETQYF; CDR3 DNA: TGCAGTGCTAGTAAGGGTCAAGTCCGTGTAGTGGAGACCCAGTACTTC
clone size: NA; J gene: TRBJ2-7; V gene: TRBV3-1/TRBV3-2; D gene: NA; CDR3 protein: CASSQSVALDEQYF; CDR3 DNA: TGTGCCAGCAGCCAATCGGTAGCGCTCGACGAGCAGTACTTC
clone size: NA; J gene: TRBJ2-7; V gene: TRBV5-5; D gene: TRBD2; CDR3 protein: CASRYTSEVSEQYF; CDR3 DNA: TGTGCCAGCCGTTATACTAGCGAGGTGAGCGAGCAGTACTTC
clone size: NA; J gene: TRBJ2-7; V gene: TRBV12-2; D gene: NA; CDR3 protein: CASYRTSPYEQYF; CDR3 DNA: TGTGCAAGTTATCGGACTTCCCCCTACGAGCAGTACTTC
clone size: NA; J gene: TRBJ1-4; V gene: TRBV18; D gene: NA; CDR3 protein: CASSDGMANEKLFF; CDR3 DNA: TGTGCCAGCTCCGACGGGATGGCTAATGAAAAACTGTTTTTT
clone size: NA; J gene: TRBJ1-4; V gene: TRBV7-2; D gene: TRBD1; CDR3 protein: CASSSTGGATTGEKLFF; CDR3 DNA: TGTGCCAGCAGCTCGACAGGGGGCGCAACTACCGGTGAAAAACTGTTTTTT
clone size: NA; J gene: TRBJ1-2; V gene: TRBV12-5; D gene: TRBD1; CDR3 protein: CASGYSGGYGYTF; CDR3 DNA: TGTGCTAGTGGCTACTCAGGGGGCTACGGCTACACCTTC
clone size: NA; J gene: TRBJ2-3; V gene: TRBV9; D gene: NA; CDR3 protein: CASSPEGVYTDTQYF; CDR3 DNA: TGTGCCAGCAGCCCCGAGGGTGTGTACACAGATACGCAGTATTTT
clone size: NA; J gene: TRBJ2-3; V gene: TRBV19; D gene: NA; CDR3 protein: CASAGAHTDTQYF; CDR3 DNA: TGTGCCAGTGCGGGGGCACACACAGATACGCAGTATTTT
clone size: NA; J gene: TRBJ1-2; V gene: TRBV10-1; D gene: TRBD1; CDR3 protein: CASSGKNATGGLYGYTF; CDR3 DNA: TGCGCCAGCAGTGGGAAAAATGCGACAGGGGGCCTCTATGGCTACACCTTC
clone size: NA; J gene: TRBJ1-4; V gene: TRBV14; D gene: NA; CDR3 protein: CASSQFYGEKLFF; CDR3 DNA: TGTGCCAGCAGCCAGTTCTATGGTGAAAAACTGTTTTTT
clone size: NA; J gene: TRBJ1-2; V gene: TRBV5-5; D gene: NA; CDR3 protein: CASSMGWPRNYGYTF; CDR3 DNA: TGTGCCAGCAGTATGGGTTGGCCCAGGAACTATGGCTACACCTTC
clone size: NA; J gene: TRBJ2-3; V gene: TRBV4-2; D gene: NA; CDR3 protein: CASSQAPGEAEILTDTQYF; CDR3 DNA: TGTGCCAGCAGCCAGGCCCCAGGGGAGGCTGAAATATTGACAGATACGCAGTATTTT
clone size: once; J gene: TRBJ2-3; V gene: TRBV18; D gene: NA; CDR3 protein: CASSPGRSVSTDTQYF; CDR3 DNA: TGTGCCAGCTCACCGGGGAGATCCGTTAGCACAGATACGCAGTATTTT